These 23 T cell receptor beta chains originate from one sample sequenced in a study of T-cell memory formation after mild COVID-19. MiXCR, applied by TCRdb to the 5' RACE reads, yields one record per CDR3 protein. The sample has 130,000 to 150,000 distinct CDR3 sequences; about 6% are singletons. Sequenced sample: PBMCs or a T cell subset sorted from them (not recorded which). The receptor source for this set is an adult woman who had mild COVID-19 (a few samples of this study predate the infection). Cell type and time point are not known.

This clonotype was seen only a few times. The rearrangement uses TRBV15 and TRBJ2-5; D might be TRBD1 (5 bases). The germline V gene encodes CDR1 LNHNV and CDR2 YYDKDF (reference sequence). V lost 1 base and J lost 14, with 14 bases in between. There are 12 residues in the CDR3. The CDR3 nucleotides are TGTGCCACCAGCAGAGGCGGACACCTGATTTACTTC. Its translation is CATSRGGHLIYF.

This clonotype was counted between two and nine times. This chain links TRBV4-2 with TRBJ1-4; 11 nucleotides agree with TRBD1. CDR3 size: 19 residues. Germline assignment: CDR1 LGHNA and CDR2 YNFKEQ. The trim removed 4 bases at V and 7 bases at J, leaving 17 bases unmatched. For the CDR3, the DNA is TGTGCCAGCAGCCTCACGGTGCCGGGACAGGGGGACACAAGTGAAAAACTGTTTTTT. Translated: CASSLTVPGQGDTSEKLFF.

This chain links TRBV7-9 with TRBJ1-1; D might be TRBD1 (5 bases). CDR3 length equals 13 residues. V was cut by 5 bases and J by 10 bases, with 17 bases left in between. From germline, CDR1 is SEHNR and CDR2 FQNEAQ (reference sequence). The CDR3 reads CASSPSGGDGAFF. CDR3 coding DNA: TGTGCCAGCAGCCCGAGTGGGGGGGATGGAGCTTTCTTT. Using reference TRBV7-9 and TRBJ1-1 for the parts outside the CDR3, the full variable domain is DTGVSQNPRHKITKRGQNVTFRCDPISEHNRLYWYRQTLGQGPEFLTYFQNEAQLEKSRLLSDRFSAERPKGSFSTLEIQRTEQGDSAMYLCASSPSGGDGAFFGQGTRLTVV.

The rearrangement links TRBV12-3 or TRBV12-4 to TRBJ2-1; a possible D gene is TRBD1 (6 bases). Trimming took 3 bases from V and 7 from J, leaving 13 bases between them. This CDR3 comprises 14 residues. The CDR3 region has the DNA TGTGCCAGCAGTTTTGGACAGAGCCGAAATGAGCAGTTCTTC. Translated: CASSFGQSRNEQFF.

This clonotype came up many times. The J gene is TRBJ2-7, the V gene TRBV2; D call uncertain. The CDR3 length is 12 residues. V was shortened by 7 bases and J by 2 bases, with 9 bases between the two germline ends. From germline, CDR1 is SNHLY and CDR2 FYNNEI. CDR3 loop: CASTLLTYEQYF. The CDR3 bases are TGTGCCAGCACCTTACTTACCTACGAGCAGTACTTC.

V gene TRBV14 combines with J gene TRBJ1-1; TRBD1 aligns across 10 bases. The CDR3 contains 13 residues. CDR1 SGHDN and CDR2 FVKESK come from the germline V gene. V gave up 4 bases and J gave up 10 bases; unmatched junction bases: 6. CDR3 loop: CASSRAGTGVAFF. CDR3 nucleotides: TGTGCCAGCAGCCGAGCTGGGACAGGGGTAGCTTTCTTT.

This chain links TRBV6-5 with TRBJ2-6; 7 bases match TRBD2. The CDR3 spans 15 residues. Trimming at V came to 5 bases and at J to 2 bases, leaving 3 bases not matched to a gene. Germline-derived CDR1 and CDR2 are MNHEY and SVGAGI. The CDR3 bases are TGTGCCAGCAGTGACCGGGGGGCTGGGGCCAACGTCCTGACTTTC. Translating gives CASSDRGAGANVLTF.

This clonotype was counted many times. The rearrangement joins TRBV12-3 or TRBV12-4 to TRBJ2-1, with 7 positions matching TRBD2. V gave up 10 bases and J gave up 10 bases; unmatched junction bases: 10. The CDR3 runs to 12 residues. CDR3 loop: CANSVAGGEQFF. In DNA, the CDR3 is TGTGCCAACTCCGTAGCGGGCGGAGAGCAGTTCTTC.

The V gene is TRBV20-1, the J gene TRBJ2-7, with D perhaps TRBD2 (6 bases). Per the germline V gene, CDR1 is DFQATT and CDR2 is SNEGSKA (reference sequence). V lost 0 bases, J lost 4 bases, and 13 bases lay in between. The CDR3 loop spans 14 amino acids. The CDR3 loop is CSARDVGGRYEQYF. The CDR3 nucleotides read TGCAGTGCTAGAGACGTCGGGGGAAGGTACGAGCAGTACTTC.

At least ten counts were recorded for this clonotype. Here the CDR3 DNA reads TGTGCCAGCAAGCCAGGGATGGCGGGAGGGCCGTACGAGCAGTACTTC. Amino acids: CASKPGMAGGPYEQYF. The chain combines TRBV6-2 or TRBV6-3 with TRBJ2-7, with 9 bases aligning to TRBD2. V trimming: 7 bases; J trimming: 4 bases; junction bases outside the gene matches: 14. CDR3 size: 16 residues. Per germline, CDR1 MNHEY and CDR2 SVGEGT.

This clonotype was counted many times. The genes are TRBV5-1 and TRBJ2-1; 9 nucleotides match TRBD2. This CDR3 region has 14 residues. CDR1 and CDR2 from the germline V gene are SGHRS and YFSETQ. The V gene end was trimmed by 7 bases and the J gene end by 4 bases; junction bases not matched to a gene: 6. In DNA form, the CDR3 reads TGCGCCAGCTTCGGGACTAGCTCGTACAATGAGCAGTTCTTC. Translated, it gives CASFGTSSYNEQFF.

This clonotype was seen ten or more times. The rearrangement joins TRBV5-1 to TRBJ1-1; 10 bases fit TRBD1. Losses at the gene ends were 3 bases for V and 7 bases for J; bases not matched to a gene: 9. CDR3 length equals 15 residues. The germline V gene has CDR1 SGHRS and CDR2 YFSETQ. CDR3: CASSSTGGGEGEAFF. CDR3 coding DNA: TGCGCCAGCAGCTCGACAGGGGGCGGAGAGGGTGAAGCTTTCTTT.

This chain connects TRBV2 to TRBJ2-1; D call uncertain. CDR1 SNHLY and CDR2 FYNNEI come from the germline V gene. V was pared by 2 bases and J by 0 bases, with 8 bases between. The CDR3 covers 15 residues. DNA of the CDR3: TGTGCCAGCAGTGAACACCGGAGCTCCTACAATGAGCAGTTCTTC. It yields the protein CASSEHRSSYNEQFF.

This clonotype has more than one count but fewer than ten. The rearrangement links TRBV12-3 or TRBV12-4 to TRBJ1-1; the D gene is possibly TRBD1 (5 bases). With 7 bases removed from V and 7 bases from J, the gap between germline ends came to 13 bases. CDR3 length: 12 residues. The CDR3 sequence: CASTSGTFEAFF. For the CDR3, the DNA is TGTGCCAGCACCTCCGGGACGTTTGAAGCTTTCTTT.

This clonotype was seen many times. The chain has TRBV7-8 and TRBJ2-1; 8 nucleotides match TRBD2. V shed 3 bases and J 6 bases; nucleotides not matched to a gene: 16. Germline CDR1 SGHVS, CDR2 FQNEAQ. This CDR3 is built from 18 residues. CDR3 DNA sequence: TGTGCCAGCAGCTTGGACGAACTAGCGGTCGAAGATTTCAATGAGCAGTTCTTC. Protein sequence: CASSLDELAVEDFNEQFF.

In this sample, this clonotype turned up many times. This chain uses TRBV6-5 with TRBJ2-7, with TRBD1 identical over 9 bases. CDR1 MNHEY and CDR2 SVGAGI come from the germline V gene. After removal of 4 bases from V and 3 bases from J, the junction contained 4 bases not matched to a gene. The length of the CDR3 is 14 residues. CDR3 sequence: CASSSGQGVYEQYF. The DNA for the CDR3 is TGTGCCAGCAGTTCGGGACAGGGCGTCTACGAGCAGTACTTC.

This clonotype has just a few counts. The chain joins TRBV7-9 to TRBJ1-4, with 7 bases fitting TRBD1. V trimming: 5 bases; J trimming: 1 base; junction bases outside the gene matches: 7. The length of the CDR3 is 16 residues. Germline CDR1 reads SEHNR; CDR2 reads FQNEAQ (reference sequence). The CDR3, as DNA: TGTGCCAGCAGCACCGACAGGGTTTTAACTAATGAAAAACTGTTTTTT. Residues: CASSTDRVLTNEKLFF.

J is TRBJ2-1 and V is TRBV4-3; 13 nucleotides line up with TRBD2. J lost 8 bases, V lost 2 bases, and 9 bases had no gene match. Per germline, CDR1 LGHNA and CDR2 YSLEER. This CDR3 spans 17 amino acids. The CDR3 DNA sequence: TGCGCCAGCAGCCAACAACCCGGGACTAGCGGGATGTATGAGCAGTTCTTC. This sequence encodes CASSQQPGTSGMYEQFF.

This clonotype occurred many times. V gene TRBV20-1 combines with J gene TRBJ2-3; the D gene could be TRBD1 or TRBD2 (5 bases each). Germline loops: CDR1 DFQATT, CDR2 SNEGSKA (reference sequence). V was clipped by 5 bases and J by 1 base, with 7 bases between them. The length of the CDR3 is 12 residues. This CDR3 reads CSARDGTDTQYF. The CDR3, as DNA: TGCAGTGCTCGGGACGGCACAGATACGCAGTATTTT.

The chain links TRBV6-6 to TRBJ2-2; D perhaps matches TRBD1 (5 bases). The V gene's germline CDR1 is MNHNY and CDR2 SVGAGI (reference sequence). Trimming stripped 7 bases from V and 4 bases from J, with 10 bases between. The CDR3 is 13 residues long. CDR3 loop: CASNTGPTGELFF. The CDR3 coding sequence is TGTGCCAGCAATACAGGCCCCACCGGGGAGCTGTTTTTT.

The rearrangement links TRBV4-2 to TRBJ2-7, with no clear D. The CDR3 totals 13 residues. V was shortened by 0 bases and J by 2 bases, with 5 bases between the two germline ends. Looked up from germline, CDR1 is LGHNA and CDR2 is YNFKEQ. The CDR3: CASSQEEAYEQYF. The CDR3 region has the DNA TGTGCCAGCAGCCAAGAGGAAGCCTACGAGCAGTACTTC.

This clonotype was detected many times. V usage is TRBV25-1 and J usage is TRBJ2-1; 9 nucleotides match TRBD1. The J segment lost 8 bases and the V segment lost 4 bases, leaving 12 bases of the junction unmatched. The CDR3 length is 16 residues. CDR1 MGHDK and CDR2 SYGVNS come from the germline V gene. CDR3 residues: CASSGAPGQGDDEQFF. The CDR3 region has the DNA TGTGCCAGCAGTGGAGCTCCGGGACAGGGAGACGATGAGCAGTTCTTC.

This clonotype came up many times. DNA of the CDR3: TGCGCCAGCAGCTTGACTTGGGATACTCATAATTCACCCCTCCACTTT. Amino acids: CASSLTWDTHNSPLHF. This chain links TRBV5-1 with TRBJ1-6; D is uncertain. From germline, CDR1 is SGHRS and CDR2 YFSETQ. The length of the CDR3 is 16 residues. V was trimmed by 1 base and J by 5 bases, leaving 13 bases between them.